Each of the 18 T cell receptor beta chains below was sequenced from the same sample in a study of T-cell memory formation after mild COVID-19. Each CDR3 protein gets one entry after TCRdb re-called the 5' RACE reads with MiXCR. The sample holds 300,000 to 350,000 distinct CDR3 sequences, 10% to 15% seen once. Sequenced: PBMCs or a T cell subset sorted from them (not recorded which). These receptors all come from a man aged 18 to 30 who had mild COVID-19 (a few samples of this study predate the infection). Cell type and time point are not known.

There are many counts of this clonotype. The chain joins TRBV7-2 to TRBJ2-3; D might be TRBD2 (5 bases). V lost 2 bases, J lost 5 bases, and 11 bases lay in between. CDR1 is SGHTA, CDR2 FQGNSA, per germline. The length of the CDR3 is 14 residues. In DNA, the CDR3 is TGTGCCAGCAGCTTATTACCTGCGGGAGATACGCAGTATTTT. Its translation: CASSLLPAGDTQYF.

The sample holds a few counts of this clonotype. This chain uses TRBV28 with TRBJ2-3; D uncertain. Germline-derived CDR1 and CDR2 are MDHEN and SYDVKM. V was pared by 10 bases and J by 1 base, with 6 bases between. CDR3 length equals 11 residues. The CDR3 region is CATTRTDTQYF. The CDR3 DNA reads as TGTGCCACTACCCGCACAGATACGCAGTATTTT.

V and J are TRBV18 and TRBJ2-7; TRBD1 aligns across 7 bases. The CDR3 runs to 14 residues. Per the germline V gene, CDR1 is KGHSH and CDR2 is LQKENI. The junction had 10 bases not matched to a gene; V was cut back by 6 bases and J by 5 bases. The CDR3 is CASSPGQWANEQYV. The CDR3 DNA reads TGTGCCAGCTCCCCGGGACAGTGGGCTAACGAGCAGTACGTC.

The gene calls are TRBV7-3 and TRBJ2-1; tentatively, D is TRBD2 (6 bases). CDR3 size: 16 residues. Germline V gene sequence: CDR1 SGHTA, CDR2 FQGTGA. The V gene lost 2 bases and the J gene lost 9 bases, with 20 bases spanning the gap. This chain's CDR3 is CASSLSVMERAGEQFF. As DNA, the CDR3 is TGTGCCAGCAGCTTATCTGTCATGGAGCGGGCCGGTGAGCAGTTCTTC.

A few counts support this clonotype. The gene calls are TRBV6-2 or TRBV6-3 and TRBJ1-2; D is possibly TRBD1 (6 bases). From germline, CDR1 is MNHEY and CDR2 SVGEGT. The CDR3 consists of 14 residues. Trimming removed 7 bases at V and 6 bases at J, with 18 bases between. The CDR3 bases are TGTGCCAGCACCCTACGGACAGCCGGAAATGGCTACACCTTC. Translation gives CASTLRTAGNGYTF.

This clonotype was seen a few times. The chain has TRBV29-1 and TRBJ1-2; 7 positions match TRBD1. After removal of 6 bases from V and 1 base from J, the junction contained 5 bases not matched to a gene. The CDR3 runs to 13 residues. Germline V CDR1 and CDR2: SQVTM, ANQGSEA. In DNA, the CDR3 is TGCAGCGTGACGACAGGGATTAACTATGGCTACACCTTC. Protein: CSVTTGINYGYTF.

This chain links TRBV25-1 with TRBJ2-5, with 9 bases fitting TRBD2. Losses at the gene ends were 5 bases for V and 2 bases for J; bases not matched to a gene: 3. Germline V CDR1 and CDR2: MGHDK, SYGVNS. CDR3 size: 14 residues. The CDR3 region has the DNA TGTGCCAGCAGTCACGCGGGGGGGCAAGAGACCCAGTACTTC. Translated: CASSHAGGQETQYF.

This clonotype was observed at least ten times. This chain links TRBV4-2 with TRBJ2-2; possible D gene TRBD1, 6 bases. The length of the CDR3 is 17 residues. Trimming took 0 bases from V and 5 from J, leaving 16 bases between them. Germline V gives CDR1 LGHNA, CDR2 YNFKEQ. The CDR3 loop is CASSQEGDKRTTGELFF. The CDR3 DNA is TGTGCCAGCAGCCAAGAGGGGGACAAACGAACAACCGGGGAGCTGTTTTTT.

This clonotype was detected a few times. The chain uses TRBV6-5 and TRBJ2-5; D perhaps matches TRBD2 (6 bases). CDR1 is MNHEY, CDR2 SVGAGI, per germline. Trimming removed 2 bases at V and 0 bases at J, with 7 bases between. This CDR3 comprises 14 residues. The CDR3 loop is CASSYTGDQETQYF. CDR3 nucleotides: TGTGCCAGCAGTTACACGGGGGACCAAGAGACCCAGTACTTC.

In this sample, this clonotype turned up many times. The chain employs TRBV10-3 and TRBJ2-3, with 10 bases aligning to TRBD2. The length of the CDR3 is 15 residues. Trimming at V came to 3 bases and at J to 6 bases, leaving 6 bases not matched to a gene. Per the germline V gene, CDR1 is ENHRY and CDR2 is SYGVKD. The CDR3 sequence: CAISEGAGGPDTQYF. DNA of the CDR3: TGTGCCATCAGTGAAGGAGCGGGGGGGCCCGATACGCAGTATTTT.

Only a few counts were recorded for this clonotype. The chain combines TRBV7-2 with TRBJ2-2, with 13 bases aligning to TRBD2. J was trimmed by 6 bases and V by 5 bases; bases with no gene match: 3. Germline loops: CDR1 SGHTA, CDR2 FQGNSA. The length of the CDR3 is 15 residues. CDR3 DNA: TGTGCCAGCAGCACCGGACTAGCGGGGGCCGGGGAGCTGTTTTTT. The encoded protein is CASSTGLAGAGELFF.

This clonotype was detected many times. V usage is TRBV7-9 and J usage is TRBJ2-3, with TRBD2 matching over 9 bases. This CDR3 has 17 amino acids. CDR1 is SEHNR, CDR2 FQNEAQ, per germline (reference sequence). The V segment lost 3 bases and the J segment 0 bases; nucleotides outside the gene matches: 7. CDR3 coding DNA: TGTGCCAGCAGCTTGGGCGGGGGGGCCGGAAGCACAGATACGCAGTATTTT. This gives the protein CASSLGGGAGSTDTQYF.

The chain recombines TRBV15 with TRBJ2-7; D is possibly TRBD2 (5 bases). The CDR3 sequence is 15 residues long. Germline V gives CDR1 LNHNV, CDR2 YYDKDF (reference sequence). V was clipped by 0 bases and J by 4 bases, with 13 bases between them. CDR3 sequence: CATSRDRGRGYEQYF. In DNA form, the CDR3 reads TGTGCCACCAGCAGAGATCGGGGAAGAGGGTACGAGCAGTACTTC.

The sample holds a few counts of this clonotype. The chain combines TRBV4-1 with TRBJ1-1; D unresolved. V gave up 4 bases and J gave up 0 bases, with 12 bases separating them. The CDR3 is 15 amino acids. CDR1 and CDR2 from the germline V gene are MGHRA and YSYEKL. In nucleotides, the CDR3 is TGCGCCAGCAGCCTCCGAGGGTGGCTGAACACTGAAGCTTTCTTT. Protein sequence: CASSLRGWLNTEAFF.

This clonotype was counted at least ten times. This rearrangement joins TRBV4-2 to TRBJ2-1; 7 nucleotides match TRBD2. CDR1 and CDR2 from the germline V gene are LGHNA and YNFKEQ. CDR3 length equals 13 residues. With 5 bases clipped from V and 8 bases from J, the junction kept 6 bases outside the gene matches. The CDR3 loop reads CASSGRLAHEQFF. In DNA, the CDR3 is TGTGCCAGCAGCGGCCGACTAGCCCATGAGCAGTTCTTC.

V usage is TRBV10-1 and J usage is TRBJ2-2; D perhaps matches TRBD1 (5 bases). The CDR3 length is 15 residues. Per germline, CDR1 WNHNN and CDR2 SYGVQD (reference sequence). Trimming shortened V by 6 bases and J by 5 bases, and 16 bases separated the two germline ends. DNA of the CDR3: TGCGCCAGCAGCAACCAGGGTCCTACGACCGGGGAGCTGTTTTTT. This encodes CASSNQGPTTGELFF.

This clonotype was recorded a few times. The chain carries TRBV7-2 and TRBJ2-7, with unresolved D. Germline V gives CDR1 SGHTA, CDR2 FQGNSA. V was cut by 4 bases and J by 1 base, with 14 bases left in between. This CDR3 comprises 15 residues. The CDR3 loop is CASSSSPATSYEQYF. The CDR3 coding sequence is TGTGCCAGCAGCTCCTCTCCTGCCACTTCCTACGAGCAGTACTTC.

In this sample, this clonotype turned up a few times. The rearrangement joins TRBV6-1 to TRBJ2-4, with D tentatively TRBD1 (5 bases). The germline V and J ends were trimmed by 2 bases and 1 base, with 18 bases remaining between them. Germline values: CDR1 MNHNS, CDR2 SASEGT. The CDR3 is 18 amino acids. The CDR3 loop reads CASSEFPPSGLAKNIQYF. The CDR3 nucleotides read TGTGCCAGCAGTGAATTCCCCCCCTCAGGGTTGGCCAAAAACATTCAGTACTTC.